Sequencing of this T cell receptor beta chain was carried out in a study of Ad26.COV2.S vaccination and SARS-CoV-2 variants. Only in-frame clones appear in the TCRdb table, and some are missing; sequencing was by immunoSEQ multiplex PCR. The table records hundreds of thousands of clones, less than 90% of them present only once. Trimming stripped 0 bases from V and 3 bases from J, with 17 bases between. The CDR3 extends over 17 amino acids. The germline gives CDR1 LGHNA, CDR2 YSLEER. Documented treatment: some 20 received Ad26.COV2.S at low or high dose, single or two shots; a few received placebo; per-sample allocation not given. Sampling was performed 63 days after the first vaccine or placebo injection.

The chain is built from TRBV4-3 and TRBJ1-1; D is unresolved. This material consisted of peripheral blood, taken in a trial of Ad26.COV2.S vaccine versus placebo. This receptor was taken from a person between 18 and 65 years old who received the Ad26.COV2.S COVID-19 vaccine or a placebo. The CDR3 region is CASSQEGVGLMDTEAFF. The CDR3 region has the DNA TGCGCCAGCAGCCAAGAAGGAGTGGGTCTAATGGACACTGAAGCTTTCTTT.